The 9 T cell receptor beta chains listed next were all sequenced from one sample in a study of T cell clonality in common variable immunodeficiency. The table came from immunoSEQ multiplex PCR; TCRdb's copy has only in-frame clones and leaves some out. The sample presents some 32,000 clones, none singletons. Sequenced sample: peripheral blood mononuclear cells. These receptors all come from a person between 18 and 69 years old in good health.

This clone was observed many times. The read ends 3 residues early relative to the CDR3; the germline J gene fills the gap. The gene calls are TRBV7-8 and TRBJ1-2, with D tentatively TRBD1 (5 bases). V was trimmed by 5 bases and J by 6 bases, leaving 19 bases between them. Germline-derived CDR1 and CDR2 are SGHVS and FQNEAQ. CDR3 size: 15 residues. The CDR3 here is CASSTRVGVGDGYTF. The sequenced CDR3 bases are TGTGCCAGCAGCACGCGAGTGGGCGTAGGGGATGGC.

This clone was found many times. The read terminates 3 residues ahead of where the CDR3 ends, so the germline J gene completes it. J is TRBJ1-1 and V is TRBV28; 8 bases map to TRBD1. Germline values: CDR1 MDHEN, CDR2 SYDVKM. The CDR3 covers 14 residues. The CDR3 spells CASSTQGVGQEAFF. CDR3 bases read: TGTGCCAGCAGTACACAGGGGGTTGGTCAAGAA. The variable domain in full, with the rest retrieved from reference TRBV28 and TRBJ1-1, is DVKVTQSSRYLVKRTGEKVFLECVQDMDHENMFWYRQDPGLGLRLIYFSYDVKMKEKGDIPEGYSVSREKKERFSLILESASTNQTSMYLCASSTQGVGQEAFFGQGTRLTVV.

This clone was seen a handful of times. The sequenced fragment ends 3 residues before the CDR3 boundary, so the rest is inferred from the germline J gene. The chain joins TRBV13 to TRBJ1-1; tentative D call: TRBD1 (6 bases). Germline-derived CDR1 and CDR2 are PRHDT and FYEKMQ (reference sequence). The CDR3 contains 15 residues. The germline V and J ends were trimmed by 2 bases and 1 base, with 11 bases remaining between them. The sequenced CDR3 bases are TGTGCCAGCAGCTTACCGGGACATACGAACACTGAA. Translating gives CASSLPGHTNTE. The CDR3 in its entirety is CASSLPGHTNTEAFF.

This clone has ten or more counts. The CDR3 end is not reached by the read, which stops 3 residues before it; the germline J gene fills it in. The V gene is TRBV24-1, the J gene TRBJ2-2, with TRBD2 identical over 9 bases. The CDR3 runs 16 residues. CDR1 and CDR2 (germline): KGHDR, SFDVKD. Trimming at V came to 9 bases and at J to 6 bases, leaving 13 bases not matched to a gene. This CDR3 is CATRGSGSDNSGELFF. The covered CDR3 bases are TGTGCCACCCGGGGTAGCGGGAGTGATAACTCCGGGGAG.

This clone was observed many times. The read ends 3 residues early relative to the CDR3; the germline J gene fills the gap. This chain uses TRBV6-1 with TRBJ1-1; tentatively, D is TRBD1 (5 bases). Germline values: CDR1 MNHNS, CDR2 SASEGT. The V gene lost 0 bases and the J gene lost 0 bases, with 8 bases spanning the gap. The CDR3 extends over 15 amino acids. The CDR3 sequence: CASSEAGRVNTEAFF. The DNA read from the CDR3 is TGTGCCAGCAGTGAAGCTGGCAGGGTGAACACTGAA.

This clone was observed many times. The covered CDR3 bases are TGTGCCAGCATCGAGGCGGGGAACACTGAA. Translated: CASIEAGNTE. The complete CDR3 sequence is CASIEAGNTEAFF. The gene calls are TRBV2 and TRBJ1-1; no clear D gene. The sequenced fragment ends 3 residues before the CDR3 boundary, so the rest is inferred from the germline J gene. The V gene's germline CDR1 is SNHLY and CDR2 FYNNEI. V shed 7 bases and J shed 1 base, with 10 bases lying between them. There are 13 residues in the CDR3.

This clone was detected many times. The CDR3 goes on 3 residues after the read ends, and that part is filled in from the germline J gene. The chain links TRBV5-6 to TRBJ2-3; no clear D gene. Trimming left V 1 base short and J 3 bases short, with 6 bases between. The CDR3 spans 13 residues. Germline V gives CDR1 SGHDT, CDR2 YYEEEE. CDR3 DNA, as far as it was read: TGTGCCAGCAGCTTGCCCGGGACAGATACG. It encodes CASSLPGTDT. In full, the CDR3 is CASSLPGTDTQYF.

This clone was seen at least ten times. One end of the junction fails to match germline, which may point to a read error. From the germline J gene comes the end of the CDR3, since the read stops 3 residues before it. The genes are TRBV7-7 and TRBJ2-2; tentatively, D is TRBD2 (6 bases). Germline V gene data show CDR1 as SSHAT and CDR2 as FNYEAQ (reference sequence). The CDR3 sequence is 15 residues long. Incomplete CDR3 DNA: TGTGCTAGCAGCTCTAGCGAGGGCCCTCCCGGGGAG. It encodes CASSSSEGPPGE. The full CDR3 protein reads CASSSSEGPPGELFF.

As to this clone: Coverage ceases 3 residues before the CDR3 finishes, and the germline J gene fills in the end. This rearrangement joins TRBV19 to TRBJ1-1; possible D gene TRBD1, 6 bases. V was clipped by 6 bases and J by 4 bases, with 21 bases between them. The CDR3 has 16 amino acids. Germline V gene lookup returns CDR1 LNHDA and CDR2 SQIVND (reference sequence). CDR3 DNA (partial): TGTGCCAGTAGGACCGTGGTGGGGGGGCAGGGCACTGAA. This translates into CASRTVVGGQGTE. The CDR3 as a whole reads CASRTVVGGQGTEAFF.